The 8 T cell receptor beta chains listed next were all sequenced from one sample in a study of blood T cell repertoires in COVID-19. The method was immunoSEQ multiplex PCR; TCRdb's version includes in-frame clones alone and lacks a portion of them. The sample has 85,000 to 95,000 clones; 70% to 85% are singletons. Sequencing was done on a sample of peripheral blood. The receptors were sampled from a man aged 70 or older with acute or convalescent COVID-19.

The rearrangement links TRBV6-5 to TRBJ2-3; D is perhaps TRBD2 (6 bases). This CDR3 spans 16 amino acids. The germline gives CDR1 MNHEY, CDR2 SVGAGI. V was cut by 0 bases and J by 3 bases, with 13 bases left in between. DNA for the CDR3: TGTGCCAGCAGTTACTCTTTGGGGGGTGGGACAGATACGCAGTATTTT. This encodes CASSYSLGGGTDTQYF.

The chain couples TRBV5-4 to TRBJ2-7; TRBD2 agrees at 12 bases. The trim removed 0 bases at V and 3 bases at J, leaving 4 bases unmatched. CDR3 size: 16 residues. Germline V lookup: CDR1 SGHNT, CDR2 YYREEE (reference sequence). The DNA of the CDR3 is TGTGCCAGCAGCTTGGGCGGGACTAGCGGGCTCTACGAGCAGTACTTC. Amino acid sequence: CASSLGGTSGLYEQYF. The full variable domain, in which reference TRBV5-4 and TRBJ2-7 provide the parts outside the CDR3, is ETGVTQSPTHLIKTRGQQVTLRCSSQSGHNTVSWYQQALGQGPQFIFQYYREEENGRGNFPPRFSGLQFPNYSSELNVNALELDDSALYLCASSLGGTSGLYEQYFGPGTRLTVT.

V and J are TRBV9 and TRBJ1-2; D ambiguous. Germline-derived CDR1 and CDR2 are SGDLS and YYNGEE. There are 11 residues in the CDR3. Trimming pared 7 bases from V and 4 bases from J, leaving 8 bases between. CDR3 nucleotide sequence: TGTGCCAGCGGCAACCTCTATGGCTACACCTTC. This sequence encodes CASGNLYGYTF. The whole variable domain, filled in from reference TRBV9 and TRBJ1-2, reads DSGVTQTPKHLITATGQRVTLRCSPRSGDLSVYWYQQSLDQGLQFLIQYYNGEERAKGNILERFSAQQFPDLHSELNLSSLELGDSALYFCASGNLYGYTFGSGTRLTVV.

The sample holds one count of this clone. This chain joins TRBV11-2 and TRBJ1-1; no definite D call. In germline, CDR1 is SGHAT, CDR2 FQNNGV. There are 14 residues in the CDR3. V dropped 3 bases and J dropped 0 bases, with 8 bases sitting between them. The CDR3 region has the DNA TGTGCCAGCAGCTTGGGCGGGATGAACACTGAAGCTTTCTTT. Translation: CASSLGGMNTEAFF.

This clone occurred a few times. This sequence joins TRBV10-3 and TRBJ1-1, with TRBD1 as a possible D gene (5 bases). The CDR3 extends over 15 amino acids. Germline V lookup: CDR1 ENHRY, CDR2 SYGVKD. Trimming removed 0 bases at V and 4 bases at J, with 12 bases between. The CDR3 reads CAISESIGRATEAFF. DNA for the CDR3: TGTGCCATCAGTGAGTCGATAGGCAGGGCCACTGAAGCTTTCTTT.

This chain joins TRBV15 and TRBJ1-2; TRBD1 aligns across 7 bases. After removal of 8 bases from V and 0 bases from J, the junction contained 0 bases not matched to a gene. The CDR3 runs 12 residues. Looked up from germline, CDR1 is LNHNV and CDR2 is YYDKDF (reference sequence). The CDR3 DNA reads as TGTGCCACCGGACAGGCTAACTATGGCTACACCTTC. Translation gives CATGQANYGYTF.

The rearrangement joins TRBV7-3 to TRBJ2-2; TRBD2 matches at 7 bases. The CDR3 length is 14 residues. Germline CDR1 is SGHTA and CDR2 is FQGTGA. The V gene end was trimmed by 6 bases and the J gene end by 2 bases; junction bases not matched to a gene: 3. The CDR3 reads CASSPTSNTGELFF. CDR3 nucleotide sequence: TGTGCCAGCAGTCCGACTAGCAACACCGGGGAGCTGTTTTTT.

The rearrangement uses TRBV30 and TRBJ1-2; no reliable D call. The CDR3 has 11 residues. The germline V gene has CDR1 GTSNPN and CDR2 SVGIG (reference sequence). With 5 bases removed from V and 2 bases from J, the gap between germline ends came to 6 bases. Here the CDR3 DNA reads TGTGCCTGGGGGCAGAACTATGGCTACACCTTC. The encoded protein is CAWGQNYGYTF.